The clone carrying this T cell receptor (beta chain) came up a few times. Its target is unknown. Trimming stripped 6 bases from V and 6 bases from J, with 18 bases between. Germline V gene data show CDR1 as KGHSH and CDR2 as LQKENI. CDR3 length: 14 amino acids. Molecules of cDNA were individually given unique molecular identifiers that were attached to them. TCRdb fed the 5' RACE reads into MiXCR, producing one record per CDR3 protein. The sample has tens of thousands of distinct CDR3 sequences, around 10% seen once. These data belong to a study of early T cells in non-severe SARS-CoV-2 infection. Study details: Chains stayed unpaired after sequencing of bulk RNA from unsorted whole blood.

Study observations and caveats: Anti-spike CD8 specificities were favored by VDJdb matching, whose results missed private and CD4 specificities.

The receptor's source is an adult who was a healthcare worker with PCR-confirmed SARS-CoV-2 infection or an uninfected control (not recorded which). V gene TRBV18 combines with J gene TRBJ2-7; perhaps TRBD1 as D (6 bases). Source: whole blood, taken at baseline. As DNA, the CDR3 is TGTGCCAGCTCCTCCGAGGCAGGGACAATCGAGCAGTACTTC. Protein: CASSSEAGTIEQYF.